This T cell receptor beta chain derives from a study of radiotherapy plus CTLA-4 blockade in lung cancer. CDR3 size: 15 residues. CDR1 and CDR2 from the germline V gene are SGHVS and FQNEAQ. V was shortened by 4 bases and J by 0 bases, with 9 bases between the two germline ends. Sequenced by immunoSEQ multiplex PCR; TCRdb stores in-frame clones only, minus some. The table records fewer than 65,000 clones, approximately 80% of them present only once. The chain employs TRBV7-8 and TRBJ2-2; possible D gene TRBD2, 6 bases. Sequenced material: peripheral blood, taken from a patient treated with radiotherapy plus ipilimumab. The sequence was obtained from a human donor with non-small cell lung cancer whose response to radiotherapy plus ipilimumab could not be evaluated. As DNA, the CDR3 is TGTGCCAGCAGCTCGGGCGGGGCGAACACCGGGGAGCTGTTTTTT. It codes for CASSSGGANTGELFF.